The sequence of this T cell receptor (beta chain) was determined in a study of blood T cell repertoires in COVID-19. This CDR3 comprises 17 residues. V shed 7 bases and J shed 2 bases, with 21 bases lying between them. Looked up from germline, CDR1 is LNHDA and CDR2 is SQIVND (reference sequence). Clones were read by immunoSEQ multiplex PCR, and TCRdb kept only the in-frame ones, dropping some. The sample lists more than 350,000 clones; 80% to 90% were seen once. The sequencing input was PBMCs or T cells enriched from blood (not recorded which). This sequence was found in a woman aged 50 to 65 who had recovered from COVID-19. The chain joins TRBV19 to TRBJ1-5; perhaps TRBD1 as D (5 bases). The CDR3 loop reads CASNPGRGLGGNQPQHF. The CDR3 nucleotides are TGTGCCAGTAACCCGGGGAGGGGCCTTGGCGGCAATCAGCCCCAGCATTTT.